This TCR beta chain emerged from a study of Ad26.COV2.S vaccination and SARS-CoV-2 variants. Produced via immunoSEQ multiplex PCR; TCRdb's table is partial and in-frame only. The sample includes roughly 350,000 clones, 80% to 90% of them seen just once. The treatment denotes: about 20 received Ad26.COV2.S at low or high dose, single or two shots; about 5 received placebo; per-sample allocation not given. At day 63 after the first vaccine or placebo injection, samples were drawn. This specimen consisted of peripheral blood, obtained in a trial of Ad26.COV2.S vaccine versus placebo. This receptor was taken from a person between 18 and 65 years old who received the Ad26.COV2.S COVID-19 vaccine or a placebo.

In DNA form, the CDR3 reads TGTGCCACCAGCAGAGTAGCAAACTCCTACGAGCAGTACTTC. Translation: CATSRVANSYEQYF. This chain links TRBV15 with TRBJ2-7; D is unresolved. Germline CDR1 is LNHNV and CDR2 is YYDKDF (reference sequence). The ends were cut back, 1 base at V and 0 bases at J, with 7 bases in the middle. CDR3 length: 14 residues.